The 9 T cell receptor beta chains in this list originate from one sample, sequenced in a study of T-cell memory formation after mild COVID-19 (dated by TCRdb to the early 2020s). Library prep was done by 5' RACE. The instrument given in TCRdb is Illumina NovaSeq 6000. TCRdb cleaned the public reads at Q25 with fastp, built clones with MiXCR and kept in-frame beta chains. Every entry covers one CDR3 protein and lists the most common genes and DNA from its rows. Here the sample has approximately 150,000 distinct CDR3 sequences; 15% to 20% occur a single time. Approximately 2% of the sample belongs to the ten largest clones. The specimen sequenced was PBMCs or a T cell subset sorted from them (not recorded which). Receptor source: an adult woman who had mild COVID-19 (a few samples of this study predate the infection). The sample titles of this study are shuffled in the database, so cell type and time point are left out; the donor was told from shared clones.

In its sample, this clonotype was seen many times. The chain joins TRBV28 to TRBJ2-3, with D uncertain. From germline, CDR1 is MDHEN and CDR2 SYDVKM. V dropped 3 bases and J dropped 1 base, with 2 bases sitting between them. The CDR3 runs to 12 residues. This CDR3 is CASSLRTDTQYF. The CDR3 nucleotides are TGTGCCAGCAGTTTGCGCACAGATACGCAGTATTTT.

The V call is TRBV9, the J call TRBJ2-5; TRBD2 agrees at 10 bases. The CDR3 has 14 residues. With V trimmed by 0 bases and J by 4 bases, 0 bases remained unmatched. Germline CDR1 is SGDLS and CDR2 is YYNGEE. The CDR3, as DNA: TGTGCCAGCAGCGTAGGACTAGCGGGAGAGACCCAGTACTTC. This gives the protein CASSVGLAGETQYF. The whole variable domain, filled in from reference TRBV9 and TRBJ2-5, reads DSGVTQTPKHLITATGQRVTLRCSPRSGDLSVYWYQQSLDQGLQFLIQYYNGEERAKGNILERFSAQQFPDLHSELNLSSLELGDSALYFCASSVGLAGETQYFGPGTRLLVL.

V and J are TRBV12-3 or TRBV12-4 and TRBJ1-1; D unresolved. Trimming stripped 3 bases from V and 4 bases from J, with 15 bases between. This CDR3 is built from 15 residues. CDR3 sequence: CASSFTPSSATEAFF. DNA of the CDR3: TGTGCCAGCAGTTTTACGCCCAGCTCGGCCACTGAAGCTTTCTTT.

This clonotype was seen a handful of times. CDR3 loop: CASSPNLGDSTEAFF. The CDR3 coding sequence is TGTGCCAGCTCACCAAACCTCGGCGACAGTACTGAAGCTTTCTTT. V usage is TRBV18 and J usage is TRBJ1-1; TRBD1 is a possible D gene (5 bases). V lost 2 bases and J lost 5, with 15 bases in between. The CDR3 runs 15 residues. The germline V gene has CDR1 KGHSH and CDR2 LQKENI.

Here the CDR3 DNA reads TGTGCCAGCAGCAAAGGTCACCACGGGACCACTGAAGCTTTCTTT. It specifies CASSKGHHGTTEAFF. The J gene is TRBJ1-1, the V gene TRBV21-1. TRBV21-1 is a listed pseudogene. The CDR3 runs to 15 residues.

This sequence joins TRBV5-1 and TRBJ2-7, with D perhaps matching TRBD1 or TRBD2 (5 bases each). Per germline, CDR1 SGHRS and CDR2 YFSETQ. The V and J ends lost 6 bases and 4 bases respectively, with 14 bases between them. This CDR3 is built from 13 residues. The CDR3 DNA follows: TGCGCCAGCAAAGGGACGGCAAGATACGAGCAGTACTTC. Translating gives CASKGTARYEQYF.

The chain's CDR3 is CASSYISASGTNEQFF. The CDR3 nucleotides are TGTGCCAGCAGTTACATATCGGCTAGCGGGACGAATGAGCAGTTCTTC. The rearrangement uses TRBV6-5 and TRBJ2-1, with 9 nucleotides matching TRBD2. The CDR3 totals 16 residues. Germline V gives CDR1 MNHEY, CDR2 SVGAGI. Trimming removed 2 bases from V and 7 bases from J; junction bases left unmatched: 9.

This clonotype appeared a few times. The chain combines TRBV10-3 with TRBJ1-1; D is uncertain. This CDR3 has 15 residues. The V gene's germline CDR1 is ENHRY and CDR2 SYGVKD. Trimming took off 2 bases at V and 0 bases at J, with 10 bases between the two ends. This chain's CDR3 is CAISEKASMNTEAFF. In DNA form, the CDR3 reads TGTGCCATCAGTGAGAAGGCCTCCATGAACACTGAAGCTTTCTTT.

This clonotype was observed a few times. DNA for the CDR3: TGCGCCAGCAGCGAAGGGCCGGCAGATACGCAGTATTTT. The encoded protein is CASSEGPADTQYF. The chain combines TRBV4-1 with TRBJ2-3; D gene ambiguous. The germline V and J ends were trimmed by 5 bases and 4 bases, with 10 bases remaining between them. The CDR3 consists of 13 residues. The germline gives CDR1 MGHRA, CDR2 YSYEKL.